The present T cell receptor beta chain was sequenced within a study of blood T cell repertoires in COVID-19. The table came from immunoSEQ multiplex PCR; TCRdb's copy has only in-frame clones and leaves some out. The sample gives fewer than 300,000 clones, around 81% of which show up once; 15% to 18% is in the top ten. Trimming stripped 2 bases from V and 0 bases from J, with 9 bases between. The germline V gene encodes CDR1 SGHTA and CDR2 FQGNSA. The length of the CDR3 is 15 residues. Sequences were obtained from peripheral blood. This clonotype was obtained from a person aged 70 to 80 with COVID-19, enrolled during active disease. This sequence joins TRBV7-2 and TRBJ2-3; maybe TRBD2 (5 bases). The CDR3 nucleotides read TGTGCCAGCAGCTTAAGTTCTAGCAGCACAGATACGCAGTATTTT. It specifies CASSLSSSSTDTQYF.